This TCR beta chain emerged from a study of blood T cell repertoires in COVID-19. Whole-study context: Specimens from acute and convalescent COVID-19 originated in the United States, Italy and Spain. T cells, B-cell-depleted T cells, or PBMCs supplied cDNA or gDNA.

Germline V gene data show CDR1 as SEHNR and CDR2 as FQNEAQ (reference sequence). The CDR3 consists of 14 residues. V was cut by 1 base and J by 9 bases, with 10 bases left in between. Original processing methods: Reference gene primers were amplified, and this amplification served to estimate nucleated cell counts. Assay used: immunoSEQ multiplex PCR; TCRdb lists only in-frame clones, some missing. D and trimming were read from the DNA, whereas the V and J calls and clone size are those reported in that table. The repertoire includes 95,000 to 150,000 clones, approximately 71% of them detected once, and approximately 2.1% sits in the top ten.

This chain joins TRBV7-9 and TRBJ1-6; possible D gene TRBD1, 5 bases. What was sequenced was peripheral blood. This clonotype was sampled from a woman in her seventies with acute or convalescent COVID-19. The CDR3 spells CASSLGDSGSPLHF. The CDR3 DNA follows: TGTGCCAGCAGCTTAGGAGACAGTGGTTCACCCCTCCACTTT. Full variable domain (remainder filled in from reference TRBV7-9 and TRBJ1-6): DTGVSQNPRHKITKRGQNVTFRCDPISEHNRLYWYRQTLGQGPEFLTYFQNEAQLEKSRLLSDRFSAERPKGSFSTLEIQRTEQGDSAMYLCASSLGDSGSPLHFGNGTRLTVT.